This TCR beta chain originates from a study of shared clonotypes between healthy human individuals. The CD4+ fraction was divided into a CD45RA+ naive subset and a CD45RA-negative memory subset. The authors split each subset's genomic DNA evenly across several immunoSEQ plates. Replicate PCRs for sorted subsets used roughly 200 ng DNA; this equaled 25,000 to 35,000 T cell genomes. Data came from immunoSEQ multiplex PCR; TCRdb stores just in-frame clones and leaves some out. The table includes some 2,000,000 clones, approximately 96% detected once. This CDR3 is built from 11 residues. Germline CDR1 GTSNPN, CDR2 SVGIG (reference sequence). V was shortened by 3 bases and J by 4 bases, with 7 bases between the two germline ends. As regards this clone: Within the sample, other DNA sequences also encode this same CDR3.

Sequenced sample: naive CD4+ T cells sorted from blood. This sample's subset: CD45RA+ positively selected. The genes are TRBV30 and TRBJ2-7; no definite D call. This TCR derives from a man in his late teens or twenties in good health. CDR3 loop: CAWRVSYEQYF. CDR3 DNA sequence: TGTGCCTGGAGGGTGTCGTACGAGCAGTACTTC. The complete variable domain, with remaining parts taken from reference TRBV30 and TRBJ2-7, reads SQTIHQWPATLVQPVGSPLSLECTVEGTSNPNLYWYRQAAGRGLQLLFYSVGIGQISSEVPQNLSASRPQDRQFILSSKKLLLSDSGFYLCAWRVSYEQYFGPGTRLTVT.